The source of this T cell receptor (beta chain) is a study of blood T cell repertoires in COVID-19. About the study: PBMCs, B-cell-depleted T cells, or T cells were the source of the cDNA or gDNA that made up the material.

Original data processing: How many nucleated cells were present was estimated from reference gene primer amplification. The assay was immunoSEQ multiplex PCR, and TCRdb's table has in-frame clones only and misses some. V, J and clone size derive from that table, while D and trimming were established from the DNA sequence. The sample holds under 250,000 clones, roughly four fifths seen once. CDR1 is SGDLS and CDR2 is YYNGEE in the germline V gene. Trimming at V came to 3 bases and at J to 0 bases, leaving 10 bases not matched to a gene. The CDR3 runs 17 residues. The TCR comes from a middle-aged woman with acute or convalescent COVID-19. Sequencing input: peripheral blood. This chain connects TRBV9 to TRBJ2-3; 7 bases are a match to TRBD1. The CDR3 region is CASSARTGETSTDTQYF. As DNA, the CDR3 is TGTGCCAGCAGCGCCCGAACAGGGGAAACTAGCACAGATACGCAGTATTTT.